One sample yielded the 32 T cell receptor beta chains listed below, sequenced in a study of blood T cell repertoires in COVID-19. Libraries were prepared by immunoSEQ multiplex PCR; TCRdb keeps only in-frame clonotypes and omits some of them. The profile shows approximately 280,000 clones, about nine tenths of them singletons. Sequenced sample: peripheral blood. The receptors originated from a woman aged 60-75 years with acute or convalescent COVID-19.

Only a few counts were recorded for this clone. The rearrangement links TRBV7-6 to TRBJ1-5; D not certain. Germline assignment: CDR1 SGHVS and CDR2 FNYEAQ. Trimming pared 5 bases from V and 6 bases from J, leaving 11 bases between. This CDR3 is 13 amino acids long. The DNA for the CDR3 is TGTGCCAGCAGCGGAGGCGGAGGTCAGCCCCAGCATTTT. It specifies CASSGGGGQPQHF.

The rearrangement joins TRBV29-1 to TRBJ2-2; no clear D gene. The CDR3 sequence is 14 residues long. Trimming took 7 bases from V and 1 from J, leaving 13 bases between them. The germline gives CDR1 SQVTM, CDR2 ANQGSEA. Here the CDR3 DNA reads TGCAGCGCCTCGACGAGACTGAACACCGGGGAGCTGTTTTTT. Translated, it gives CSASTRLNTGELFF.

Only one count was recorded for this clone. Here the CDR3 reads CSATDRGHEQYF. DNA for the CDR3: TGCAGCGCCACCGACAGGGGCCACGAGCAGTACTTC. The gene calls are TRBV29-1 and TRBJ2-7; TRBD1 agrees at 8 bases. The J segment lost 5 bases and the V segment lost 7 bases, leaving 7 bases of the junction unmatched. The CDR3 is 12 amino acids. Germline values: CDR1 SQVTM, CDR2 ANQGSEA.

This sequence joins TRBV6-2 or TRBV6-3 and TRBJ2-7; D is undetermined. V was cut by 7 bases and J by 2 bases, with 15 bases left in between. The CDR3 consists of 14 residues. From germline, CDR1 is MNHEY and CDR2 SVGEGT. DNA of the CDR3: TGTGCCAGCACCTACTCCACTCCCCCCTACGAGCAGTACTTC. Protein sequence: CASTYSTPPYEQYF.

The chain combines TRBV5-6 with TRBJ2-1; D is ambiguous. The CDR3 loop spans 13 amino acids. CDR1 is SGHDT and CDR2 is YYEEEE in the germline V gene. The germline V and J ends were trimmed by 1 base and 7 bases, with 9 bases remaining between them. This chain's CDR3 is CASSLRHRNEQFF. The CDR3 nucleotides read TGTGCCAGCAGCTTGAGACATAGGAATGAGCAGTTCTTC.

V usage is TRBV5-6 and J usage is TRBJ2-2; TRBD1 matches 8 bases. Germline V lookup: CDR1 SGHDT, CDR2 YYEEEE. V lost 2 bases and J lost 4; bases outside the gene matches: 4. CDR3 length: 15 amino acids. The CDR3 spells CASSLGQGFTGELFF. For the CDR3, the DNA is TGTGCCAGCAGCTTAGGACAGGGATTCACCGGGGAGCTGTTTTTT. The full variable domain, in which reference TRBV5-6 and TRBJ2-2 provide the parts outside the CDR3, is DAGVTQSPTHLIKTRGQQVTLRCSPKSGHDTVSWYQQALGQGPQFIFQYYEEEERQRGNFPDRFSGHQFPNYSSELNVNALLLGDSALYLCASSLGQGFTGELFFGEGSRLTVL.

The V gene is TRBV30, the J gene TRBJ2-3; the match to TRBD2 covers 10 bases. With 8 bases clipped from V and 0 bases from J, the junction kept 20 bases outside the gene matches. Germline CDR1 GTSNPN, CDR2 SVGIG (reference sequence). The CDR3 covers 19 residues. CDR3 amino acids: CALKLAPSGRGASTDTQYF. The CDR3 DNA reads TGTGCCCTGAAACTTGCACCTAGCGGGAGAGGGGCTAGCACAGATACGCAGTATTTT.

The rearrangement links TRBV24-1 to TRBJ2-7, with a tentative D call TRBD1 (6 bases). V lost 3 bases and J lost 0, with 11 bases in between. CDR3 length: 15 amino acids. Germline V gene lookup returns CDR1 KGHDR and CDR2 SFDVKD. CDR3 residues: CATSDPRDTSYEQYF. The CDR3 DNA sequence: TGTGCCACCAGTGATCCCCGGGACACCTCCTACGAGCAGTACTTC.

The chain uses TRBV6-5 and TRBJ2-5; possible D gene TRBD1, 7 bases. V was cut by 4 bases and J by 5 bases, with 17 bases left in between. The germline V gene encodes CDR1 MNHEY and CDR2 SVGAGI. The CDR3 has 15 residues. CDR3 DNA sequence: TGTGCCAGCAGTTTCCCCGGACAGGAGGGGGAGACCCAGTACTTC. Translated: CASSFPGQEGETQYF.

The chain uses TRBV5-1 and TRBJ1-6; 7 bases map to TRBD1. The CDR3 totals 16 residues. Germline lookup yields CDR1 SGHRS and CDR2 YFSETQ. V was clipped by 4 bases and J by 7 bases; unmatched bases: 11. The chain's CDR3 is CASSREPGQLNSPLHF. The CDR3 DNA follows: TGCGCCAGCAGCCGAGAACCGGGACAGCTCAATTCACCCCTCCACTTT.

The CDR3 coding sequence is TGTGCCAGTAGTAACCGCGACAGGGTGTATGGCTACACCTTC. Translated, it gives CASSNRDRVYGYTF. The chain has TRBV19 and TRBJ1-2; 7 bases match TRBD1. V lost 4 bases, J lost 5 bases, and 7 bases stayed unmatched. Germline V gene data show CDR1 as LNHDA and CDR2 as SQIVND (reference sequence). The CDR3 is 14 amino acids.

The chain is built from TRBV27 and TRBJ2-3, with D maybe TRBD1 (6 bases). The CDR3 runs to 15 residues. From germline, CDR1 is MNHEY and CDR2 SMNVEV (reference sequence). V was clipped by 4 bases and J by 0 bases, with 11 bases between them. This chain's CDR3 is CASSSQGGSTDTQYF. The CDR3 DNA sequence: TGTGCCAGCAGTTCTCAAGGGGGTAGCACAGATACGCAGTATTTT.

The rearrangement uses TRBV7-3 and TRBJ2-1; 9 bases are shared with TRBD1. Per the germline V gene, CDR1 is SGHTA and CDR2 is FQGTGA. This CDR3 region has 16 residues. V trimming: 5 bases; J trimming: 7 bases; junction bases outside the gene matches: 12. The CDR3 reads CASSPAGTGPPNEQFF. CDR3 sequence (DNA): TGTGCCAGCAGCCCGGCCGGGACAGGGCCCCCTAATGAGCAGTTCTTC.

This chain links TRBV7-9 with TRBJ2-5, with 7 bases lining up with TRBD2. V shed 4 bases and J 1 base; nucleotides not matched to a gene: 6. Germline assignment: CDR1 SEHNR and CDR2 FQNEAQ (reference sequence). This CDR3 region has 15 residues. Written as DNA, the CDR3 is TGTGCCAGCAGCTATCGGGGGGAGGGCCAAGAGACCCAGTACTTC. Translation: CASSYRGEGQETQYF.

This chain links TRBV6-5 with TRBJ1-5, with TRBD1 as a possible D gene (5 bases). V dropped 6 bases and J dropped 2 bases, with 11 bases sitting between them. This CDR3 has 14 amino acids. Germline V gene data show CDR1 as MNHEY and CDR2 as SVGAGI. The CDR3 coding sequence is TGTGCCAGCAGCGATACGGGGGGCAATCAGCCCCAGCATTTT. Translating it yields CASSDTGGNQPQHF.

This chain uses TRBV3-1 (or the pseudogene TRBV3-2) with TRBJ2-3; TRBD2 agrees at 10 bases. Germline trimming cut 4 bases from V and 0 bases from J; bases unmatched to any gene: 1. Germline CDR1 reads LGHDT; CDR2 reads YNNKEL (reference sequence). This CDR3 region has 15 residues. CDR3 amino acids: CASSPTSGSTDTQYF. The CDR3 coding sequence is TGTGCCAGCAGCCCGACTAGCGGGAGCACAGATACGCAGTATTTT.

The CDR3 DNA is TGTGCCAGCAGAGACAGGGCGGTAAATTCACCCCTCCACTTT. It yields the protein CASRDRAVNSPLHF. The chain uses TRBV28 and TRBJ1-6; 7 bases are shared with TRBD1. With V trimmed by 6 bases and J by 7 bases, 6 bases remained unmatched. The CDR3 runs to 14 residues. In germline, CDR1 is MDHEN, CDR2 SYDVKM.

This clone was detected a few times. The CDR3: CASSYRDRLGRTEAFF. CDR3 nucleotides: TGTGCCAGCAGTTACCGGGACAGGCTGGGGAGGACTGAAGCTTTCTTT. The chain links TRBV28 to TRBJ1-1, with 8 positions matching TRBD1. The CDR3 spans 16 residues. J gave up 5 bases and V 4 bases, and 12 bases lay outside the gene matches. Per germline, CDR1 MDHEN and CDR2 SYDVKM.

CDR3 coding DNA: TGTGCCAGCAGCTTAATTTGGGGGGACAGGGGGCTGAACACTGAAGCTTTCTTT. This translates into CASSLIWGDRGLNTEAFF. The chain recombines TRBV7-2 with TRBJ1-1; 12 bases are shared with TRBD1. This CDR3 comprises 18 residues. The V gene end was trimmed by 2 bases and the J gene end by 0 bases; junction bases not matched to a gene: 7. From germline, CDR1 is SGHTA and CDR2 FQGNSA.

This clone was observed a few times. The genes are TRBV13 and TRBJ1-2; D gene ambiguous. CDR3 length: 13 amino acids. The germline V and J ends were trimmed by 0 bases and 8 bases, with 10 bases remaining between them. Germline V lookup: CDR1 PRHDT, CDR2 FYEKMQ (reference sequence). CDR3 nucleotides: TGTGCCAGCAGCTTAGGGGCGGTAATGGGCTACACCTTC. Amino acids: CASSLGAVMGYTF.

The chain links TRBV6-1 to TRBJ2-4; 12 bases agree with TRBD2. Germline V gives CDR1 MNHNS, CDR2 SASEGT. J gave up 0 bases and V 0 bases, and 9 bases lay outside the gene matches. The length of the CDR3 is 20 residues. The CDR3 reads CASSEATLAGGTLAKNIQYF. CDR3 DNA sequence: TGTGCCAGCAGTGAAGCTACGCTAGCGGGAGGGACACTAGCCAAAAACATTCAGTACTTC.

The CDR3 coding sequence is TGTGCCAGCAGCTTGGCTCTCGGCAATCAGCCCCAGCATTTT. This translates into CASSLALGNQPQHF. The rearrangement uses TRBV5-6 and TRBJ1-5; D remains ambiguous. From germline, CDR1 is SGHDT and CDR2 YYEEEE. The ends were cut back, 0 bases at V and 2 bases at J, with 6 bases in the middle. The CDR3 has 14 amino acids.

The chain carries TRBV7-2 and TRBJ2-7; TRBD2 agrees at 9 bases. The CDR3 runs 15 residues. CDR1 and CDR2 (germline): SGHTA, FQGNSA. The J segment lost 3 bases and the V segment lost 5 bases, leaving 8 bases of the junction unmatched. CDR3 nucleotides: TGTGCCAGCAGCCCAGGACTAGCGTCTCTCTACGAGCAGTACTTC. This translates into CASSPGLASLYEQYF.

This chain connects TRBV7-9 to TRBJ1-2; 7 nucleotides agree with TRBD1. The CDR3 covers 14 residues. In germline, CDR1 is SEHNR, CDR2 FQNEAQ (reference sequence). J gave up 5 bases and V 2 bases, and 5 bases lay outside the gene matches. Here the CDR3 reads CASSLQGGDYGYTF. CDR3 nucleotides: TGTGCCAGCAGCTTACAGGGGGGAGATTATGGCTACACCTTC.

V and J are TRBV7-9 and TRBJ1-1; perhaps TRBD1 as D (6 bases). This CDR3 region has 12 residues. Trimming took 1 base from V and 6 from J, leaving 6 bases between them. Germline V gene lookup returns CDR1 SEHNR and CDR2 FQNEAQ (reference sequence). DNA of the CDR3: TGTGCCAGCAGCTTAGGGGGGCCTGAAGCTTTCTTT. This sequence encodes CASSLGGPEAFF.

The chain links TRBV29-1 to TRBJ2-1; maybe TRBD2 (6 bases). Trimming removed 7 bases from V and 5 bases from J, with 21 bases in between. CDR1 is SQVTM and CDR2 is ANQGSEA in the germline V gene. The CDR3 loop spans 15 amino acids. The DNA for the CDR3 is TGCAGCGCTCTGGGATTCAGGGACTCTAACAATGAGCAGTTCTTC. Amino acids: CSALGFRDSNNEQFF.

The rearrangement uses TRBV7-9 and TRBJ1-1; possibly TRBD1 for D (6 bases). Germline V gives CDR1 SEHNR, CDR2 FQNEAQ (reference sequence). Trimming took 5 bases from V and 0 from J, leaving 16 bases between them. The CDR3 has 16 amino acids. The CDR3 DNA sequence: TGTGCCAGCAGCCCTCTGACAGGTATAATGAACACTGAAGCTTTCTTT. It translates to CASSPLTGIMNTEAFF.

The rearrangement uses TRBV7-9 and TRBJ2-3; the match to TRBD2 covers 7 bases. CDR3 size: 14 residues. CDR1 is SEHNR, CDR2 FQNEAQ, per germline (reference sequence). Trimming at V came to 5 bases and at J to 6 bases, leaving 8 bases not matched to a gene. For the CDR3, the DNA is TGTGCCAGCAGCGTCGGGACTAATAAGGATACGCAGTATTTT. This sequence encodes CASSVGTNKDTQYF.

With regard to this clone: At one end the junction does not follow the germline gene, possibly because of a read error. The gene calls are TRBV7-7 and TRBJ1-1, with 7 nucleotides matching TRBD1. This CDR3 has 16 residues. From germline, CDR1 is SSHAT and CDR2 FNYEAQ (reference sequence). The CDR3 DNA sequence: TGTGCTAGCAGCTTCCCCTCCCCCCAGGGGGTGACTGAAGCTTTCTTT. Protein product: CASSFPSPQGVTEAFF.

This chain links TRBV19 with TRBJ1-5; 8 bases align to TRBD1. This CDR3 spans 15 amino acids. Trimming took 5 bases from V and 3 from J; bases not matched to a gene: 6. CDR1 is LNHDA, CDR2 SQIVND, per germline (reference sequence). DNA for the CDR3: TGTGCCAGTAGTTTAACAGGGGGGACCAATCAGCCCCAGCATTTT. Translated, it gives CASSLTGGTNQPQHF. The variable domain in full, completed from reference TRBV19 and TRBJ1-5, reads DGGITQSPKYLFRKEGQNVTLSCEQNLNHDAMYWYRQDPGQGLRLIYYSQIVNDFQKGDIAEGYSVSREKKESFPLTVTSAQKNPTAFYLCASSLTGGTNQPQHFGDGTRLSIL.

The rearrangement links TRBV10-1 to TRBJ1-4, with 10 nucleotides matching TRBD1. J was trimmed by 7 bases and V by 7 bases; bases with no gene match: 6. The CDR3 is 14 residues long. CDR1 is WNHNN and CDR2 is SYGVQD in the germline V gene (reference sequence). CDR3 nucleotide sequence: TGCGCCAGCACCCAGACAGGGGGCTGTGAAAAACTGTTTTTT. Protein: CASTQTGGCEKLFF.

J is TRBJ2-5 and V is TRBV2, with a possible D match to TRBD2 (6 bases). The germline V and J ends were trimmed by 8 bases and 2 bases, with 15 bases remaining between them. There are 14 residues in the CDR3. The germline V gene encodes CDR1 SNHLY and CDR2 FYNNEI. The CDR3 DNA sequence: TGTGCCAGCCTGAACGGGAGAGGGCAAGAGACCCAGTACTTC. It translates to CASLNGRGQETQYF. The whole variable domain, filled in from reference TRBV2 and TRBJ2-5, reads EPEVTQTPSHQVTQMGQEVILRCVPISNHLYFYWYRQILGQKVEFLVSFYNNEISEKSEIFDDQFSVERPDGSNFTLKIRSTKLEDSAMYFCASLNGRGQETQYFGPGTRLLVL.